The present T cell receptor beta chain was sequenced within a study of beta chain features in type 1 diabetes. Findings and caveats of the study: Cells expressing TCR highly could be over-represented by cDNA sequencing. Shortening of TCRB CDR3s, moderate but significant, appeared in all four CD4+ subsets of Type 1 diabetes patients.

TCRB transcripts that were expressed got sequenced, as all of the isolated RNA had been reverse transcribed. Only in-frame clones appear in the TCRdb table, and some are missing; sequencing was by immunoSEQ multiplex PCR. The data contain about 130,000 clones, 9% of them singletons. In germline, CDR1 is SSHAT, CDR2 FNYEAQ (reference sequence). The CDR3 is 13 residues long. With regard to this clone: Its antigen is not identified. A read error may account for a junction end that differs from germline.

This chain links TRBV7-7 with TRBJ2-1; 8 bases are shared with TRBD1. The sample consisted of central memory CD4+ T cells from blood. The sequence was collected from a man aged 25-45 years with type 1 diabetes. The CDR3 is CASSVTGGWEQFF. The CDR3 nucleotides are TGTGCTAGCAGCGTTACAGGGGGATGGGAGCAGTTCTTC.